These 24 T cell receptor beta chains were sequenced from one sample in a study of shared clonotypes between healthy human individuals. The table came from immunoSEQ multiplex PCR; TCRdb's copy has only in-frame clones and leaves some out. This table holds roughly 760,000 clones, approximately 74% found once. Source material: memory CD4+ T cells sorted from blood. As to subset: CD45RA-negative fraction. The origin of the receptors is a woman in her twenties or thirties in good health.

This chain uses TRBV10-3 with TRBJ2-1; 8 bases are a match to TRBD2. CDR3 length: 15 residues. The V gene end was trimmed by 2 bases and the J gene end by 7 bases; junction bases not matched to a gene: 7. Germline CDR1 is ENHRY and CDR2 is SYGVKD. CDR3: CAISEGLAGANEQFF. The CDR3 DNA follows: TGTGCCATCAGTGAGGGTCTAGCGGGCGCGAATGAGCAGTTCTTC.

This sequence joins TRBV5-1 and TRBJ2-1; 7 nucleotides line up with TRBD2. This CDR3 is built from 14 residues. The V and J ends lost 0 bases and 9 bases, in that order; junction bases with no gene match: 6. Germline values: CDR1 SGHRS, CDR2 YFSETQ. CDR3 bases: TGCGCCAGCAGCTTGGATCGGGAGGAAGGTGAGCAGTTCTTC. Residues: CASSLDREEGEQFF. The whole variable domain, filled in from reference TRBV5-1 and TRBJ2-1, reads KAGVTQTPRYLIKTRGQQVTLSCSPISGHRSVSWYQQTPGQGLQFLFEYFSETQRNKGNFPGRFSGRQFSNSRSEMNVSTLELGDSALYLCASSLDREEGEQFFGPGTRLTVL.

In this sample, this clone turned up a few times. This rearrangement joins TRBV7-9 to TRBJ1-2; D is perhaps TRBD1 (6 bases). Germline CDR1 and CDR2: SEHNR and FQNEAQ (reference sequence). V gave up 1 base and J gave up 8 bases, with 11 bases separating them. CDR3 length equals 13 residues. CDR3 protein: CASSLETGSGYTF. The CDR3 DNA sequence: TGTGCCAGCAGCTTAGAAACAGGGTCGGGCTACACCTTC.

This sequence joins TRBV7-2 and TRBJ2-3; a possible D gene is TRBD1 (6 bases). Germline V lookup: CDR1 SGHTA, CDR2 FQGNSA. There are 14 residues in the CDR3. The V end was cut by 4 bases, the J end by 2 bases, with 10 bases between. CDR3 sequence (DNA): TGTGCCAGCAGCTCACAGGGATCCACAGATACGCAGTATTTT. Protein: CASSSQGSTDTQYF.

V gene TRBV6-5 combines with J gene TRBJ2-7; D is unresolved. This CDR3 spans 11 amino acids. The V end was cut by 6 bases, the J end by 4 bases, with 7 bases between. CDR1 is MNHEY and CDR2 is SVGAGI in the germline V gene. Written as DNA, the CDR3 is TGTGCCAGCAGGGACGAGTACGAGCAGTACTTC. As protein: CASRDEYEQYF.

This clone was seen just once. This chain connects TRBV28 to TRBJ2-7, with D perhaps being TRBD1 or TRBD2 (5 bases each). The CDR3 consists of 14 residues. Trimming pared 7 bases from V and 6 bases from J, leaving 19 bases between. Germline V lookup: CDR1 MDHEN, CDR2 SYDVKM. CDR3 sequence (DNA): TGTGCCAGCACACCTCCCGGGGCCAGCGGCGAGCAGTACTTC. Translation: CASTPPGASGEQYF.

V gene TRBV4-1 combines with J gene TRBJ2-7, with 8 bases identical to TRBD2. Germline-derived CDR1 and CDR2 are MGHRA and YSYEKL. The CDR3 spans 19 residues. V dropped 1 base and J dropped 3; count of bases not matched to a gene: 17. The DNA for the CDR3 is TGCGCCAGCAGCCAAGGGGCTAGCGGGTTAACCCGGGGGCTCTACGAGCAGTACTTC. Residues: CASSQGASGLTRGLYEQYF.

The J gene is TRBJ1-4, the V gene TRBV5-1; D is uncertain. There are 14 residues in the CDR3. Trimming cost V 0 bases and J 9 bases, with 12 bases left between them. Germline V lookup: CDR1 SGHRS, CDR2 YFSETQ. The CDR3 nucleotides are TGCGCCAGCAGCTTGGAGGCTGATACTCAAAAACTGTTTTTT. This translates into CASSLEADTQKLFF.

This chain links TRBV11-1 with TRBJ2-1; 10 bases align to TRBD2. Germline V gene sequence: CDR1 SGHAT, CDR2 FQDESV (reference sequence). The V gene end was trimmed by 2 bases and the J gene end by 3 bases; junction bases not matched to a gene: 1. This CDR3 has 15 amino acids. The CDR3 reads CASSLLAGGYNEQFF. The CDR3 DNA is TGTGCCAGCAGCTTATTAGCGGGAGGCTACAATGAGCAGTTCTTC. Looking up the rest from reference TRBV11-1 and TRBJ2-1 gives the full variable domain: EAEVAQSPRYKITEKSQAVAFWCDPISGHATLYWYRQILGQGPELLVQFQDESVVDDSQLPKDRFSAERLKGVDSTLKIQPAELGDSAMYLCASSLLAGGYNEQFFGPGTRLTVL.

The chain is built from TRBV19 and TRBJ1-3, with D tentatively TRBD1 (5 bases). V lost 7 bases and J 3 bases, leaving 10 bases between the germline ends. The CDR3 has 13 amino acids. Germline V gene lookup returns CDR1 LNHDA and CDR2 SQIVND (reference sequence). The CDR3 bases are TGTGCCAGTAATCCGGACATTGGAAACACCATATATTTT. Translation gives CASNPDIGNTIYF. Full variable domain (remainder filled in from reference TRBV19 and TRBJ1-3): DGGITQSPKYLFRKEGQNVTLSCEQNLNHDAMYWYRQDPGQGLRLIYYSQIVNDFQKGDIAEGYSVSREKKESFPLTVTSAQKNPTAFYLCASNPDIGNTIYFGEGSWLTVV.

CDR3 protein: CASSKGVGNNEQFF. The CDR3 region has the DNA TGTGCCAGCAGCAAAGGTGTCGGAAACAATGAGCAGTTCTTC. V gene TRBV21-1 combines with J gene TRBJ2-1. TRBV21-1 constitutes a pseudogene. The CDR3 length is 14 residues.

The rearrangement joins TRBV11-1 to TRBJ2-7, with a tentative D call TRBD1 (6 bases). The V end lost 2 bases, the J end lost 5 bases, and 10 bases lay between the germline ends. Germline lookup yields CDR1 SGHAT and CDR2 FQDESV (reference sequence). The CDR3 consists of 13 residues. CDR3 residues: CASSLNRVDEQYF. The CDR3 DNA sequence: TGTGCCAGCAGCTTAAACAGGGTGGACGAGCAGTACTTC.

The V and J genes are TRBV5-1 and TRBJ1-1; unclear D gene. Trimming left V 0 bases short and J 4 bases short, with 10 bases between. The CDR3 spans 14 residues. Per germline, CDR1 SGHRS and CDR2 YFSETQ. Written as DNA, the CDR3 is TGCGCCAGCAGCTTGGACAGCGGTAGCACTGAAGCTTTCTTT. It specifies CASSLDSGSTEAFF.

V usage is TRBV5-1 and J usage is TRBJ2-1, with D perhaps TRBD2 (7 bases). Germline lookup yields CDR1 SGHRS and CDR2 YFSETQ. V was clipped by 7 bases and J by 2 bases, with 19 bases between them. The CDR3 contains 16 residues. CDR3 sequence (DNA): TGCGCCAGCGGCTACTTGGGGGCGGGGGCCTACAATGAGCAGTTCTTC. This gives the protein CASGYLGAGAYNEQFF.

A few counts support this clone. V gene TRBV28 combines with J gene TRBJ1-1; D unresolved. This CDR3 has 16 amino acids. Germline values: CDR1 MDHEN, CDR2 SYDVKM. Trimming shortened V by 2 bases and J by 2 bases, and 15 bases separated the two germline ends. The CDR3 loop reads CASSLGAGPVNTEAFF. The CDR3 DNA is TGTGCCAGCAGTTTAGGTGCAGGACCGGTAAACACTGAAGCTTTCTTT.

This clone has just a few counts. This sample includes further DNA sequences coding for the same CDR3. The chain couples TRBV28 to TRBJ2-5; D remains ambiguous. The CDR3 contains 12 residues. Germline CDR1 and CDR2: MDHEN and SYDVKM. With 3 bases removed from V and 7 bases from J, the gap between germline ends came to 9 bases. CDR3 region: CASSLPVGTQYF. Here the CDR3 DNA reads TGTGCCAGCAGTTTGCCCGTCGGGACCCAGTACTTC.

In the case of this clone: Other nucleotide sequences from this sample produce the same CDR3. This sequence joins TRBV28 and TRBJ2-1, with 11 bases lining up with TRBD2. V lost 5 bases and J lost 0; bases outside the gene matches: 3. Germline loops: CDR1 MDHEN, CDR2 SYDVKM. The CDR3 length is 16 residues. CDR3 amino acids: CASSTSGRGSYNEQFF. As DNA, the CDR3 is TGTGCCAGCAGTACTAGCGGGAGAGGCTCCTACAATGAGCAGTTCTTC.

V is TRBV30 and J is TRBJ1-5; 7 bases are shared with TRBD1. The V gene's germline CDR1 is GTSNPN and CDR2 SVGIG (reference sequence). V shed 4 bases and J 5 bases; nucleotides not matched to a gene: 5. The CDR3 loop spans 13 amino acids. CDR3 bases: TGTGCCTGGACTCAGGGGGAATATCAGCCCCAGCATTTT. Amino acids: CAWTQGEYQPQHF.

This chain uses TRBV29-1 with TRBJ2-5, with a tentative D call TRBD2 (5 bases). Germline V gives CDR1 SQVTM, CDR2 ANQGSEA. The CDR3 has 12 amino acids. V shed 5 bases and J shed 4 bases, with 11 bases lying between them. Here the CDR3 reads CSVWNSGETQYF. The CDR3 region has the DNA TGCAGCGTTTGGAACAGCGGAGAGACCCAGTACTTC.

The genes are TRBV27 and TRBJ2-5, with D possibly being TRBD1 or TRBD2 (5 bases each). The V gene's germline CDR1 is MNHEY and CDR2 SMNVEV (reference sequence). This CDR3 has 14 residues. Trimming shortened V by 5 bases and J by 4 bases, and 14 bases separated the two germline ends. In nucleotides, the CDR3 is TGTGCCAGCAGTCCCTGGGGCCGGGGAGAGACCCAGTACTTC. Residues: CASSPWGRGETQYF.

The rearrangement joins TRBV6-5 to TRBJ2-7, with D perhaps matching TRBD1 or TRBD2 (5 bases each). Germline CDR1 MNHEY, CDR2 SVGAGI. This CDR3 is 16 amino acids long. V lost 0 bases to trimming and J lost 4 bases, with 16 bases between them. The CDR3 DNA sequence: TGTGCCAGCAGTTACTCGACGGGGCTAGTTGGTTACGAGCAGTACTTC. This gives the protein CASSYSTGLVGYEQYF.

There are many counts of this clone. The chain combines TRBV5-1 with TRBJ2-4; D remains ambiguous. Trimming cost V 4 bases and J 5 bases, with 4 bases left between them. The CDR3 sequence is 11 residues long. CDR1 and CDR2 (germline): SGHRS, YFSETQ. The CDR3 bases are TGCGCCAGCAGCGGGCAAAACATTCAGTACTTC. Protein: CASSGQNIQYF. The full variable domain, its missing parts supplied by reference TRBV5-1 and TRBJ2-4, is KAGVTQTPRYLIKTRGQQVTLSCSPISGHRSVSWYQQTPGQGLQFLFEYFSETQRNKGNFPGRFSGRQFSNSRSEMNVSTLELGDSALYLCASSGQNIQYFGAGTRLSVL.

The V gene is TRBV27, the J gene TRBJ1-5; D possibly corresponds to TRBD1 (5 bases). Deletions cut 3 bases from V and 7 bases from J, with 10 bases between. The germline CDR1 and CDR2 sequences are MNHEY and SMNVEV (reference sequence). This CDR3 has 13 residues. In DNA form, the CDR3 reads TGTGCCAGCAGTTTTGGGGCAGAACAGCCCCAGCATTTT. Residues: CASSFGAEQPQHF.

The chain is built from TRBV21-1 and TRBJ2-7; the DNA was not compared with TRBD1, the D call given in the table. TRBV21-1 constitutes a pseudogene. CDR3 length equals 16 residues. This CDR3 is CASSKVDRVNSYEQYF. In DNA form, the CDR3 reads TGTGCCAGCAGCAAAGTTGACAGGGTGAATTCCTACGAGCAGTACTTC.